The clone carrying this T cell receptor beta chain showed up just once. The data derive from a study of shared clonotypes between healthy human individuals. Sorted-subset replicate PCRs used 200 ng of genomic DNA. This amount corresponded to approximately 30,000 T cell genomes. Measured with immunoSEQ multiplex PCR; TCRdb has only the in-frame clones, and not every one. The table has roughly 2.1 million clones, approximately 94% seen once. Trimming took 5 bases from V and 1 from J; bases not matched to a gene: 4. The CDR3 sequence is 14 residues long. CDR1 SGHVS and CDR2 FNYEAQ come from the germline V gene. Naivety among CD8 cells was defined by CD45RO negativity and positive CCR7 selection, thereby excluding terminally differentiated effector memory CD45RA+ cells. Free of recent acute infections or vaccinations, the donors were healthy HIV-negative adults.

The rearrangement joins TRBV7-6 to TRBJ1-1; 7 nucleotides align to TRBD1. This TCR was recovered from a man between 18 and 35 years old in good health. Some clones in this sample may be carry-over from other donors' samples. The material sequenced was naive CD8+ T cells from PBMCs. CDR3 nucleotides: TGTGCCAGCAGCGCCAGGGGGGGGAACACTGAAGCTTTCTTT. It codes for CASSARGGNTEAFF.